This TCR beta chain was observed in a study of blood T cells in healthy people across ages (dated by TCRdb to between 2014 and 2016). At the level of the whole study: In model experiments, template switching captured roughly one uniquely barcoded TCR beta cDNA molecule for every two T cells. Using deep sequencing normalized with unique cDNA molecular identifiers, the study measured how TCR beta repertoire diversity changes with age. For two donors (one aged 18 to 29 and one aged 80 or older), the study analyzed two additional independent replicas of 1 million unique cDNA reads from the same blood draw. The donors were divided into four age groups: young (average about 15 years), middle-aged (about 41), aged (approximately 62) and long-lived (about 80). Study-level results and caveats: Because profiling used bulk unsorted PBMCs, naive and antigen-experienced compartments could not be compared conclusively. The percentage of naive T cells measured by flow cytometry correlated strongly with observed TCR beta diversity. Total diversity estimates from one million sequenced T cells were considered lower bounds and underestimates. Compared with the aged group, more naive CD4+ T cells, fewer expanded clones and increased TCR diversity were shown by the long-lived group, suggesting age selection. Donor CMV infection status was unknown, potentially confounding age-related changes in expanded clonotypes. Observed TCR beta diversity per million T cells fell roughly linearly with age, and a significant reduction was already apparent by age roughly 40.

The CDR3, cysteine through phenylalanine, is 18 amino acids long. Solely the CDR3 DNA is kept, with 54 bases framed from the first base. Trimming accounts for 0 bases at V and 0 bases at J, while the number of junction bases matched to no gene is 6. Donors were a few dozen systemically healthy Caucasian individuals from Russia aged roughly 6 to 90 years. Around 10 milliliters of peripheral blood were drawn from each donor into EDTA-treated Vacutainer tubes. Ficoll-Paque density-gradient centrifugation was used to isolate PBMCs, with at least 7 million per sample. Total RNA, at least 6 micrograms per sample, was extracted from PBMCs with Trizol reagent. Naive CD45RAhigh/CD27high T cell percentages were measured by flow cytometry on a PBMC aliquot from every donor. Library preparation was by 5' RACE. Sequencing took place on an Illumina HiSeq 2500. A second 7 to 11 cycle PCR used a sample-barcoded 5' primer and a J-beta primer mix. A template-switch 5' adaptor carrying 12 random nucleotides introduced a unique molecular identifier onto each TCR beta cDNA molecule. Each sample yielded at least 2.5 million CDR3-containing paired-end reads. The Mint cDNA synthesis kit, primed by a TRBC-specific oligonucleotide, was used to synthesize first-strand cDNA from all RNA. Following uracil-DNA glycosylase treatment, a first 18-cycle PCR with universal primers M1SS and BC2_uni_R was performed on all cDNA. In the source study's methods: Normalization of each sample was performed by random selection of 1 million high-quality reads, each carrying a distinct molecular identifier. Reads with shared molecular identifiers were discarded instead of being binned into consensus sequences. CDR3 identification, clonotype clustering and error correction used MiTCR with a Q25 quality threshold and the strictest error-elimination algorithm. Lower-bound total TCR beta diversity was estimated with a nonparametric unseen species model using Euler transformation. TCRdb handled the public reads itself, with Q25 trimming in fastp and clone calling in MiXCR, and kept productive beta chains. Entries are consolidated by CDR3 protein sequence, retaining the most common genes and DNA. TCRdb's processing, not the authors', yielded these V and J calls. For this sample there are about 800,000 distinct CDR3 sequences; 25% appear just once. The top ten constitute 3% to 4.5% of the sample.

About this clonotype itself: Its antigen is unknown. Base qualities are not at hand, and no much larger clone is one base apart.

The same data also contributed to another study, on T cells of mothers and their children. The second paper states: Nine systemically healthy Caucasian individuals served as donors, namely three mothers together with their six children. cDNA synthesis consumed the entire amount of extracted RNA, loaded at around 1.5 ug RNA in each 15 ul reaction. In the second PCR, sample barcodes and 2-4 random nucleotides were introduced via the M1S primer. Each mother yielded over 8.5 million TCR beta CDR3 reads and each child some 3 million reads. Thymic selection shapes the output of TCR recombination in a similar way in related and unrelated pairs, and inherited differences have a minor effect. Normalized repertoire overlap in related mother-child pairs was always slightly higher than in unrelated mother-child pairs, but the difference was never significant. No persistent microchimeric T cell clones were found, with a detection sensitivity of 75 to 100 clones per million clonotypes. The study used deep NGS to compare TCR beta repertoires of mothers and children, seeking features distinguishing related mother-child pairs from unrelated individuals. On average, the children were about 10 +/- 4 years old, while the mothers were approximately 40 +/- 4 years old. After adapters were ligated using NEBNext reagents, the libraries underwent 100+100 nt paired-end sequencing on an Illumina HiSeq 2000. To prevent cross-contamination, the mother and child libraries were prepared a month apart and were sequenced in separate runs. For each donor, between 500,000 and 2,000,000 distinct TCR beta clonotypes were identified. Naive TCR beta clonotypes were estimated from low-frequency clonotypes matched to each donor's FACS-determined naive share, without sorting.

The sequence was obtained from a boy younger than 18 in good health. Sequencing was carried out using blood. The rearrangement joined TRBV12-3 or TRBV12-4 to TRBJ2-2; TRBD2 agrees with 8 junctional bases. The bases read TGTGCCAGCAGTTTAGCGTGGAATAGCGGGGCGAACACCGGGGAGCTGTTTTTT. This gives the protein CASSLAWNSGANTGELFF.